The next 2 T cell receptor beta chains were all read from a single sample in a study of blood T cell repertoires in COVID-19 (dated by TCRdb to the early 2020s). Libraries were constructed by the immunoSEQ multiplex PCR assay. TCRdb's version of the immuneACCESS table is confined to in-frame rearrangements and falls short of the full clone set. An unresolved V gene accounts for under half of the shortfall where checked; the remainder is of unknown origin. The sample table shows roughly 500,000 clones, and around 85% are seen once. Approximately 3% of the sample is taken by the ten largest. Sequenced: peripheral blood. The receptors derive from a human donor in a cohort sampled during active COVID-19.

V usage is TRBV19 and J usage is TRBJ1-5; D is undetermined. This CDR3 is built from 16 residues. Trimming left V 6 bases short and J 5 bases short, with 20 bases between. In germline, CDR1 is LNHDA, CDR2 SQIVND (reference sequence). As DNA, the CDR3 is TGTGCCAGTAGCCGTCCTCGAGGGCCCCCGCATCAGCCCCAGCATTTT. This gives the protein CASSRPRGPPHQPQHF.

The CDR3 loop is CASSLDGGSTAQYF. CDR3 bases: TGTGCCAGCAGCTTAGACGGCGGGAGCACGGCGCAGTATTTT. This chain joins TRBV7-9 and TRBJ2-3, with 7 bases aligning to TRBD2. In germline, CDR1 is SEHNR, CDR2 FQNEAQ (reference sequence). The CDR3 extends over 14 amino acids. J lost 10 bases, V lost 1 base, and 8 bases had no gene match.